Given below is one T cell receptor beta chain in context. The antigen is unknown. This sample is drawn from a study of cytomegalovirus exposure and HLA in healthy donors. Study-wide points: A few V segments could not be told apart, such as TRBV6-2 and TRBV6-3, and were left out. Most of the CMV-associated TCR beta chains (in a later analysis) appeared to be HLA-restricted. Later analysis reportedly placed an Asian-associated ancestry cluster below the roughly 700-donor mean in N-insertions.

Both 60 Vbeta primers and 13 Jbeta primers went into the PCR. TCRdb keeps only in-frame clones here, not all; method: immunoSEQ multiplex PCR. The sample has roughly 100,000 clones; 78% are singletons. This CDR3 has 15 residues. V gave up 5 bases and J gave up 4 bases; unmatched junction bases: 7. Germline CDR1 MDHEN, CDR2 SYDVKM. Specimen: PBMCs. The sequence derives from a woman in her sixties in good health and CMV-seronegative. This sequence joins TRBV28 and TRBJ2-1, with 8 positions matching TRBD1. Written as DNA, the CDR3 is TGTGCCAGCAGTCCCCGGACAGGGTGGTACAATGAGCAGTTCTTC. Its protein product is CASSPRTGWYNEQFF.